This T cell receptor (beta chain) comes out of a study of T cell responses to AZD1222 COVID-19 vaccine. Germline CDR1 reads GTSNPN; CDR2 reads SVGIG (reference sequence). This CDR3 has 15 residues. The germline V and J ends were trimmed by 4 bases and 8 bases, with 23 bases remaining between them. Profiling relied on immunoSEQ multiplex PCR, and the TCRdb table lists in-frame clones only, not all of them. The table records approximately 130,000 clones, 90% to 95% of them present only once. The chain links TRBV30 to TRBJ1-2; weak D call: TRBD1 (6 bases). The sequence came from an adult in good health. The sample was peripheral blood, taken on day 0 of AZD1222 vaccination. In DNA form, the CDR3 reads TGTGCCTGGACCCCCGCCAGGGACTTAAGGGGGGGCTACACCTTC. Residues: CAWTPARDLRGGYTF.